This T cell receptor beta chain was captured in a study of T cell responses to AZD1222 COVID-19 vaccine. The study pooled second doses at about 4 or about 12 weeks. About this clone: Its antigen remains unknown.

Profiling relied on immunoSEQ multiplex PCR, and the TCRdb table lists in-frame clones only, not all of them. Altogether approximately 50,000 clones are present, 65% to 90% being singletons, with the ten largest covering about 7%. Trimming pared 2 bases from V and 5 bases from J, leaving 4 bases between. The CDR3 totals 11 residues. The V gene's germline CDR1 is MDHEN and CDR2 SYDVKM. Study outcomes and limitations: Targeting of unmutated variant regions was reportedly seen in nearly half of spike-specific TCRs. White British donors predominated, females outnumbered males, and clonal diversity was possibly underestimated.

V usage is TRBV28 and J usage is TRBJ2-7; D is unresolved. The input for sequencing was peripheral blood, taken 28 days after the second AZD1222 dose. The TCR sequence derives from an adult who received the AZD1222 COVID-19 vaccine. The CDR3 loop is CASSLGHEQYF. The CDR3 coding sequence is TGTGCCAGCAGTTTAGGGCACGAGCAGTACTTC.